The clone carrying this T cell receptor (beta chain) was seen at least ten times. The sample is drawn from a study of Graves' ophthalmopathy and Graves' hyperthyroidism. Trimming left V 1 base short and J 4 bases short, with 7 bases between. This CDR3 is built from 13 residues. Germline values: CDR1 LNHNV, CDR2 YYDKDF (reference sequence). As the template, RNA transcripts were used to amplify TCR beta CDR3 regions. HTBI-primed RT-PCR formed the first round, and a multiplex PCR formed the second. TCRdb re-called the multiplex PCR reads with MiXCR, one entry per CDR3 protein. The data hold just over 600,000 distinct CDR3 sequences, with about a fifth observed a single time.

Sequenced: peripheral blood. The clonotype was recovered from a woman aged 18 to 35 with stable Graves' hyperthyroidism. Some clones in this sample may be carry-over from other donors' samples. The rearrangement uses TRBV15 and TRBJ1-2, with D hard to call. The CDR3 nucleotides read TGTGCCACCAGCAGAGGACAAATCTATGGCTACACCTTC. Protein product: CATSRGQIYGYTF. The full variable domain, in which reference TRBV15 and TRBJ1-2 provide the parts outside the CDR3, is DAMVIQNPRYQVTQFGKPVTLSCSQTLNHNVMYWYQQKSSQAPKLLFHYYDKDFNNEADTPDNFQSRRPNTSFCFLDIRSPGLGDTAMYLCATSRGQIYGYTFGSGTRLTVV.